This section outlines one TCR beta chain sequence together with its context. The entry originates in a study of blood T cell repertoires in COVID-19. Background on the study: Sources were T cells, B-cell-depleted T cells, or PBMCs; the material itself was cDNA or gDNA.

Profiling relied on immunoSEQ multiplex PCR, and the TCRdb table lists in-frame clones only, not all of them. The repertoire has about 290,000 clones, nearly 90% of them found once; the top ten carry approximately 10%. Seattle researchers signed up patients amid active infection and tracked them longitudinally. Trimming removed 3 bases at V and 3 bases at J, with 16 bases between. The CDR3 sequence is 15 residues long. Germline CDR1 is SGHRS and CDR2 is YFSETQ. The chain uses TRBV5-1 and TRBJ2-7, with D possibly being TRBD1 (5 bases). The TCR comes from a woman under 40 with COVID-19, enrolled during active disease. Sequences were obtained from peripheral blood. For the CDR3, the DNA is TGCGCCAGCAGCTACGGAAGCACAGGCTTCTACGAGCAGTACTTC. Protein: CASSYGSTGFYEQYF. The whole variable domain, filled in from reference TRBV5-1 and TRBJ2-7, reads KAGVTQTPRYLIKTRGQQVTLSCSPISGHRSVSWYQQTPGQGLQFLFEYFSETQRNKGNFPGRFSGRQFSNSRSEMNVSTLELGDSALYLCASSYGSTGFYEQYFGPGTRLTVT.